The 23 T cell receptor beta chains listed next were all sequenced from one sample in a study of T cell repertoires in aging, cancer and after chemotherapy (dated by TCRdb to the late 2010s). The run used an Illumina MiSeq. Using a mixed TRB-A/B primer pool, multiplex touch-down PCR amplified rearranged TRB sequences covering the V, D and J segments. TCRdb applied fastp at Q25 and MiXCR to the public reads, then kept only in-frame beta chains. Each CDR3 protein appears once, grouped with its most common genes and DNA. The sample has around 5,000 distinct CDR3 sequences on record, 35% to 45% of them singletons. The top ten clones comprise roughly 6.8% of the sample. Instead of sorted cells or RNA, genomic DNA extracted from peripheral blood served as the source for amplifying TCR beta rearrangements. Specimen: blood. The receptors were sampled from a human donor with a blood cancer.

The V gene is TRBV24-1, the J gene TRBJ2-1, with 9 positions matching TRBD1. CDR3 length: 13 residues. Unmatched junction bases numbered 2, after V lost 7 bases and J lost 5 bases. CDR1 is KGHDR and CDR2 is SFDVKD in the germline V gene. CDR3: CATSWDRDNEQFF. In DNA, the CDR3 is TGTGCCACCAGCTGGGACAGGGACAATGAGCAGTTCTTC.

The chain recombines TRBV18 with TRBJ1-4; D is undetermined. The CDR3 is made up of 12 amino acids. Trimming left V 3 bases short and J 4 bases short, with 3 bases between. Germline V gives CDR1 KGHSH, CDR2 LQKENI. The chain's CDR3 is CASSPVNEKLFF. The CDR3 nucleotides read TGTGCCAGCTCACCTGTTAATGAAAAACTGTTTTTT.

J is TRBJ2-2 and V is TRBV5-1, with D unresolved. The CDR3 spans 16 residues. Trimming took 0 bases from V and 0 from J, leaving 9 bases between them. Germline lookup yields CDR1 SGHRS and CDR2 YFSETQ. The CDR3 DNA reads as TGCGCCAGCAGCTTGGTCCTTGGGGCGAACACCGGGGAGCTGTTTTTT. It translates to CASSLVLGANTGELFF.

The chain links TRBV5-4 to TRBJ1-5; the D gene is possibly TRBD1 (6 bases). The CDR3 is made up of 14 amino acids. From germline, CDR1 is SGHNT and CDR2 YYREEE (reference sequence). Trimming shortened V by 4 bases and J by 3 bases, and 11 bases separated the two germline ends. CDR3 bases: TGTGCCAGCAGCCCAGGGGCGGTCAATCAGCCCCAGCATTTT. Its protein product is CASSPGAVNQPQHF. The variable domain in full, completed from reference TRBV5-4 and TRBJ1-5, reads ETGVTQSPTHLIKTRGQQVTLRCSSQSGHNTVSWYQQALGQGPQFIFQYYREEENGRGNFPPRFSGLQFPNYSSELNVNALELDDSALYLCASSPGAVNQPQHFGDGTRLSIL.

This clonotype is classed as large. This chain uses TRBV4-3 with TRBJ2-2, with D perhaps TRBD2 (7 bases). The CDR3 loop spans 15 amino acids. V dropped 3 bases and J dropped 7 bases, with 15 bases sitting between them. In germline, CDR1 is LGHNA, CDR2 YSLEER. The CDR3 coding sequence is TGCGCCAGCAGCCACTTAAGGGGGGGCATCGGGGAGCTGTTTTTT. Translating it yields CASSHLRGGIGELFF.

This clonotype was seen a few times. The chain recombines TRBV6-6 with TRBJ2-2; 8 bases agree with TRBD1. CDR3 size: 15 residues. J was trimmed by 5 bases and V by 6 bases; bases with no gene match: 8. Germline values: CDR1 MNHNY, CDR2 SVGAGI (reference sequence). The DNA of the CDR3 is TGTGCCAGCAGAAAGCAGGGGGCGCTTACCGGGGAGCTGTTTTTT. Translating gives CASRKQGALTGELFF.

This CDR3 is CASSSAPDTQYF. For the CDR3, the DNA is TGTGCCAGCAGCTCGGCGCCAGATACGCAGTATTTT. V usage is TRBV7-2 and J usage is TRBJ2-3; D is unresolved. The ends were cut back, 4 bases at V and 4 bases at J, with 6 bases in the middle. The germline CDR1 and CDR2 sequences are SGHTA and FQGNSA. There are 12 residues in the CDR3.

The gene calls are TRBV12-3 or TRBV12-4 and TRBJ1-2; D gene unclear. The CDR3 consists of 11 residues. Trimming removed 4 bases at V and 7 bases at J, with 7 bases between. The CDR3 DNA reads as TGTGCCAGCAGTTCTTGGGCTGGCTACACCTTC. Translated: CASSSWAGYTF.

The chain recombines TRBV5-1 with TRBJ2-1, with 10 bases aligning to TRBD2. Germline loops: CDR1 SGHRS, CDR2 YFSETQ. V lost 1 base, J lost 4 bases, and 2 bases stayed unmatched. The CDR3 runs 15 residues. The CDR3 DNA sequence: TGCGCCAGCAGCTTGATAGCGGGGGGATACAATGAGCAGTTCTTC. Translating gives CASSLIAGGYNEQFF.

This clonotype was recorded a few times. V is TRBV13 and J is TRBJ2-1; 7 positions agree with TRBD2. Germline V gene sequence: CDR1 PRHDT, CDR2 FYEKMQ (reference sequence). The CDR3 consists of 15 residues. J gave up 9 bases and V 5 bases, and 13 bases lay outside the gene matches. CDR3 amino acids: CASSPPQRGSGEQFF. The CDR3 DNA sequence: TGTGCCAGCAGCCCCCCCCAGCGGGGCTCTGGTGAGCAGTTCTTC. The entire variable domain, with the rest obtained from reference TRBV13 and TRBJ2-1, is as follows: AAGVIQSPRHLIKEKRETATLKCYPIPRHDTVYWYQQGPGQDPQFLISFYEKMQSDKGSIPDRFSAQQFSDYHSELNMSSLELGDSALYFCASSPPQRGSGEQFFGPGTRLTVL.

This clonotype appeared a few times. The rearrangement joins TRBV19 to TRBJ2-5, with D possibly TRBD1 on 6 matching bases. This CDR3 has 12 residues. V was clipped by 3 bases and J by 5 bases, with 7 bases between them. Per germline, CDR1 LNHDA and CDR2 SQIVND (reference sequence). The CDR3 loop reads CASSMRGETQYF. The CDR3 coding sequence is TGTGCCAGTAGTATGAGGGGGGAGACCCAGTACTTC.

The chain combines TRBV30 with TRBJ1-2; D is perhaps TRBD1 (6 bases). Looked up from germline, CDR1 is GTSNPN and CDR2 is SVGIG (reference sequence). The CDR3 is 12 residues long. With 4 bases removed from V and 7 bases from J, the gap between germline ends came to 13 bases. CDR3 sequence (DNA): TGTGCCTGGAAACAGGGACCGGCTGGCTACACCTTC. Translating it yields CAWKQGPAGYTF.

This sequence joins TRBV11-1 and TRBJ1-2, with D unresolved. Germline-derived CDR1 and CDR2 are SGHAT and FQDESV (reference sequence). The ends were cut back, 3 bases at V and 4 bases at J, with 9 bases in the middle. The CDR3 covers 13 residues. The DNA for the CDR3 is TGTGCCAGCAGCTTTTTAGTAGGCTATGGCTACACCTTC. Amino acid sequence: CASSFLVGYGYTF.

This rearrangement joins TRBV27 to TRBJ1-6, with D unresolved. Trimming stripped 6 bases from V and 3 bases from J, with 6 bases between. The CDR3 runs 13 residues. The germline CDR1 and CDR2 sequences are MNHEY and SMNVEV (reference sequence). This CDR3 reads CASSSIYNSPLHF. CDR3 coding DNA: TGTGCCAGCAGCTCCATCTATAATTCACCCCTCCACTTT.

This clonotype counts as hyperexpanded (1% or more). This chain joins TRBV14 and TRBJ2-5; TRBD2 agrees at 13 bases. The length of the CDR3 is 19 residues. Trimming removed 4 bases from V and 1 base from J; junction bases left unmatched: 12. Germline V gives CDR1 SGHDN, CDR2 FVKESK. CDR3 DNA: TGTGCCAGCAGCCGTTTGCGGACTAGCGGGAGTTTTGGCCAAGAGACCCAGTACTTC. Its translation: CASSRLRTSGSFGQETQYF.

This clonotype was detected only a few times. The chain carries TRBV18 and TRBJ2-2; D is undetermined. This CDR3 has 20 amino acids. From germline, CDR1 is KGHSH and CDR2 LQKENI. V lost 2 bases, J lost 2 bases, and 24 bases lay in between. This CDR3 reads CASSPRKFHRVILNTGELFF. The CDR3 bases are TGTGCCAGCTCACCAAGGAAATTCCACCGGGTTATCCTAAACACCGGGGAGCTGTTTTTT.

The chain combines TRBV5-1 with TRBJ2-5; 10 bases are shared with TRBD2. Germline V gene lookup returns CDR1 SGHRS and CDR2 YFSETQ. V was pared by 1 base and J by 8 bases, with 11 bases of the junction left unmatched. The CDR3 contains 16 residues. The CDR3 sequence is CASSLRGLAVSPTQYF. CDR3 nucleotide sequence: TGCGCCAGCAGCTTGCGTGGACTAGCGGTTTCACCCACCCAGTACTTC. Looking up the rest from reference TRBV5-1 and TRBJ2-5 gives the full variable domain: KAGVTQTPRYLIKTRGQQVTLSCSPISGHRSVSWYQQTPGQGLQFLFEYFSETQRNKGNFPGRFSGRQFSNSRSEMNVSTLELGDSALYLCASSLRGLAVSPTQYFGPGTRLLVL.

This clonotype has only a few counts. The CDR3 nucleotides read TGCAGCGTGGGGGGGACAGGCCGAACTGAAGCTTTCTTT. Encoded protein: CSVGGTGRTEAFF. The rearrangement links TRBV29-1 to TRBJ1-1; 8 bases agree with TRBD1. Per germline, CDR1 SQVTM and CDR2 ANQGSEA. This CDR3 contains 13 residues. Trimming cost V 6 bases and J 5 bases; bases outside gene matches: 8.

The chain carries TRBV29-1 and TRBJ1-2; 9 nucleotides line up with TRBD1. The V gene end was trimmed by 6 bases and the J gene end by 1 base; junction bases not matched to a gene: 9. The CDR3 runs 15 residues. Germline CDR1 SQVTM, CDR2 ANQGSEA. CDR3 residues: CSVLPGTGINYGYTF. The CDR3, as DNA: TGCAGCGTCCTCCCCGGGACAGGGATTAACTATGGCTACACCTTC.

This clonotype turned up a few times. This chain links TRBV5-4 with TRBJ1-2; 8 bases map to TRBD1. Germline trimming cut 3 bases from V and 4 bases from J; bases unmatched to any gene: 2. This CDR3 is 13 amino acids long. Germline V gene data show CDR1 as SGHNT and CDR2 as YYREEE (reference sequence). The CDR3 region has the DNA TGTGCCAGCAGCTCGACAGGGGCCTATGGCTACACCTTC. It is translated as CASSSTGAYGYTF.

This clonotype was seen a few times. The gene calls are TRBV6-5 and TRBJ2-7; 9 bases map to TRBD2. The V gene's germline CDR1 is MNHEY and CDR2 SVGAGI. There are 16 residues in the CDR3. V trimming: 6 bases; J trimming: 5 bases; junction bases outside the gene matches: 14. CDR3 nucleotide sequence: TGTGCCAGCAGCCGGGGGGCTAGCGGGATCTGGAACGAGCAGTACTTC. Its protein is CASSRGASGIWNEQYF.

The CDR3 region is CASSPHPPGTDNNEQFF. CDR3 coding DNA: TGTGCCAGCTCACCTCACCCCCCCGGGACAGACAACAATGAGCAGTTCTTC. J is TRBJ2-1 and V is TRBV18; 7 bases align to TRBD1. Trimming removed 3 bases from V and 5 bases from J; junction bases left unmatched: 13. CDR1 and CDR2 from the germline V gene are KGHSH and LQKENI. This CDR3 spans 17 amino acids.

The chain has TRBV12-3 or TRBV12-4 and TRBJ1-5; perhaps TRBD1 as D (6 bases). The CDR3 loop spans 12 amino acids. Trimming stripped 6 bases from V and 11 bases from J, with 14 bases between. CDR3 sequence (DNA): TGTGCCAGCAGCTGGGGGGCCGGGGCCCAGCATTTT. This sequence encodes CASSWGAGAQHF.